The rows below give T cell receptor beta chains drawn from one sample of a study of identical twins. MiXCR, applied by TCRdb to the 5' RACE reads, yields one record per CDR3 protein. This sample carries under 1 million distinct CDR3 sequences, about 12% of them seen once, and the ten largest clones take about 1.5%. These same records also appear under a second study, on yellow fever vaccine responses in identical twins.

Sequences were obtained from PBMCs. These receptors were obtained from a woman aged 18-29 years in good health. Both conserved end residues are part of each CDR3. The D gene is left open where the match is weak. For some rows the clone size is stated as once, few or many, or as a class when expanded; others skip it.

D gene | J gene | clone size | V gene | CDR3 DNA | CDR3 protein
TRBD1 | TRBJ2-1 | . | TRBV18 | TGTGCCAGCTCACGGCTACAGGGGAAGGGCCAGGATGAGCAGTTCTTC | CASSRLQGKGQDEQFF
TRBD2 | TRBJ2-1 | . | TRBV24-1 | TGTGCCACCAGTGATGATAGCGGGGCCTCCTACAATGAGCAGTTCTTC | CATSDDSGASYNEQFF
. | TRBJ2-3 | . | TRBV11-2 | TGTGCCAGCAGCCGGGCAGGCAGAAGCACAGATACGCAGTATTTT | CASSRAGRSTDTQYF
. | TRBJ2-1 | . | TRBV7-2 | TGTGCCAGCAGCTCTCCTGGGGTGCAGTTCTTC | CASSSPGVQFF
. | TRBJ2-7 | . | TRBV6-5 | TGTGCCAGCAGTTACTCTAGCGCCAACTACGAGCAGTACTTC | CASSYSSANYEQYF
TRBD1 | TRBJ2-7 | . | TRBV5-1 | TGCGCCAGCAGCAACGGACAGGGGGCGATATACGAGCAGTACTTC | CASSNGQGAIYEQYF
. | TRBJ2-7 | few | TRBV28 | TGTGCCAGCAGAGACGCAGGGTATCCCTACGAGCAGTACTTC | CASRDAGYPYEQYF
TRBD2 | TRBJ2-1 | few | TRBV28 | TGTGCCAGCCCACCAGACCCGGGACTAGCGGTTCGAGGGTATAATGAGCAGTTCTTC | CASPPDPGLAVRGYNEQFF
. | TRBJ2-5 | many | TRBV5-1 | TGCGCCAGCAGCTCCGGGAGTGGCAGAGAGACCCAGTACTTC | CASSSGSGRETQYF
. | TRBJ2-2 | many | TRBV5-1 | TGCGCCAGCAGCCAAACCGGGACACCGGGCACCGGGGAGCTGTTTTTT | CASSQTGTPGTGELFF
. | TRBJ2-7 | . | TRBV11-2 | TGTGCCAGCAGCCTCGGCGGCGTGCCTGCCTACGAGCAGTACTTC | CASSLGGVPAYEQYF
TRBD1 | TRBJ1-1 | few | TRBV5-1 | TGCGCCAGCAGCTTCCTATCTTCGGGACAGGGGAACACTGAAGCTTTCTTT | CASSFLSSGQGNTEAFF
. | TRBJ2-2 | many | TRBV4-1 | TGCGCCAGCAGCCCAGGGTACAGCGGGCCTAACACCGGGGAGCTGTTTTTT | CASSPGYSGPNTGELFF
TRBD1 | TRBJ1-1 | many | TRBV3-1 | TGTGCCAGCAGCCAAAGACAGGGGCTCATAATGAACACTGAAGCTTTCTTT | CASSQRQGLIMNTEAFF
TRBD1 | TRBJ1-6 | few | TRBV20-1 | TGCAGTGCCCCGAGGACAGGGGAAGTATCACCCCTCCACTTT | CSAPRTGEVSPLHF
TRBD1 | TRBJ1-3 | many | TRBV25-1 | TGTGCCAGCAGTGACTCCGAGGGACAGGGGTCGGACACCATATATTTT | CASSDSEGQGSDTIYF
. | TRBJ2-2 | few | TRBV5-1 | TGCGCCAGCAGCGTTACAGGGTTTGGCGGCGGGGAGCTGTTTTTT | CASSVTGFGGGELFF
. | TRBJ2-1 | many | TRBV3-1 | TGTGCCAGCAGCCCTGGGGGTCCGCCCTACAATGAGCAGTTCTTC | CASSPGGPPYNEQFF
TRBD2 | TRBJ2-1 | . | TRBV5-1 | TGCGCCAGCAGCCCGGGGATGGTAGCGGGGGGAGGTGAACAGTTCTTC | CASSPGMVAGGGEQFF
. | TRBJ1-2 | few | TRBV6-2/TRBV6-3 | TGTGCCAGCAGTTACTCGAGTTCGGGTTTGCTGTATGGCTACACCTTC | CASSYSSSGLLYGYTF
. | TRBJ2-2 | . | TRBV3-1 | TGTGCCAGCAGCCAACTTCCGAACACCGGGGAGCTGTTTTTT | CASSQLPNTGELFF
. | TRBJ1-1 | . | TRBV11-2 | TGTGCCTCTACCGGGGGGGCATCTTGGAACACTGAAGCTTTCTTT | CASTGGASWNTEAFF
. | TRBJ2-2 | . | TRBV12-3/TRBV12-4 | TGTGCCAGCACCCTTGTCGATGGCCTGGGCGGGGAGCTGTTTTTT | CASTLVDGLGGELFF
. | TRBJ2-3 | few | TRBV15 | TGTGCCACCAGCAGAGATGCGGGGTGGGAAGATACGCAGTATTTT | CATSRDAGWEDTQYF
TRBD2 | TRBJ2-3 | . | TRBV24-1 | TGTGCCACCAGTGACCCGGGACTAGCGGGAGGCCCAGATACGCAGTATTTT | CATSDPGLAGGPDTQYF
. | TRBJ1-1 | few | TRBV18 | TGTGCCAGCTCACCAAGGGAGCAGACATCGGGCACTGAAGCTTTCTTT | CASSPREQTSGTEAFF
. | TRBJ2-3 | few | TRBV5-1 | TGCGCCAGCAGCGATATATCGGCCCGGGTGACGCAGTATTTT | CASSDISARVTQYF
TRBD1 | TRBJ2-7 | . | TRBV9 | TGTGCCAGCAGCGCTGGGACAGGCTACGAGCAGTACTTC | CASSAGTGYEQYF
TRBD1 | TRBJ2-2 | . | TRBV5-1 | TGCGCCAGCAGCCTGGACAGGGAAGGTGGGGAGCTGTTTTTT | CASSLDREGGELFF
TRBD2 | TRBJ2-3 | . | TRBV24-1 | TGTGCCACCAGCAACGGGAGGCTAGCTTTCAGGGATACGCAGTATTTT | CATSNGRLAFRDTQYF
. | TRBJ1-1 | . | TRBV11-3 | TGTGCCAGCAGCTTATCCTGGGCACATGAAGCTTTCTTT | CASSLSWAHEAFF
. | TRBJ1-6 | . | TRBV28 | TGTGCCAGCAGTTTATTCGGGTTACCCCTCCACTTT | CASSLFGLPLHF
TRBD2 | TRBJ2-1 | . | TRBV5-5 | TGTGCCAGCAGCTTGTCGGGGGGGGGTATTAATGAGCAGTTCTTC | CASSLSGGGINEQFF
. | TRBJ2-2 | few | TRBV10-3 | TGTGCCATCAGTGAGTCGAACACGGGTATGGCCGGGGAGCTGTTTTTT | CAISESNTGMAGELFF
. | TRBJ2-3 | few | TRBV20-1 | TGCAGTGCTAGGGGGGCCACTCTCACAGATACGCAGTATTTT | CSARGATLTDTQYF
. | TRBJ1-6 | few | TRBV6-1 | TGTGCCAGCATTCCGGACAGCTCCTATAATTCACCCCTCCACTTT | CASIPDSSYNSPLHF
TRBD2 | TRBJ2-1 | . | TRBV10-2 | TGCGCGTCGACTAGCGGGAGCAATGAGCAGTTCTTC | CASTSGSNEQFF
. | TRBJ2-2 | . | TRBV12-3/TRBV12-4 | TGTGCCAGCAGTACAGGACCCGTGAACACCGGGGAGCTGTTTTTT | CASSTGPVNTGELFF
TRBD2 | TRBJ2-2 | . | TRBV27 | TGTGCCAGCAGTTTCACTAGCGGGACCCCGAGGACCGGGGAGCTGTTTTTT | CASSFTSGTPRTGELFF
. | TRBJ2-3 | . | TRBV7-6 | TGTGCCAGCAGCTCACGGGGGCAAATTACAGATACGCAGTATTTT | CASSSRGQITDTQYF
. | TRBJ1-1 | many | TRBV20-1 | TGCAGTGCACCGGACAGCCTAAACACTGAAGCTTTCTTT | CSAPDSLNTEAFF
. | TRBJ2-1 | . | TRBV2 | TGTGCCAGCAGGGGGGGACAAACTAATGAGCAGTTCTTC | CASRGGQTNEQFF
. | TRBJ2-1 | . | TRBV11-1 | TGTGCCAGCAGGGGTGCTGGGGCGGGGCCGGCGGGGATCTACAATGAGCAGTTCTTC | CASRGAGAGPAGIYNEQFF
TRBD1 | TRBJ1-2 | few | TRBV5-6 | TGTGCCAGCAGCTGGGACAGGGGAATTGATGGCTACACCTTC | CASSWDRGIDGYTF
. | TRBJ2-2 | . | TRBV25-1 | TGTGCCAGCAGTGAGTGGGGCAGGGTAGCCGGGGAGCTGTTTTTT | CASSEWGRVAGELFF
. | TRBJ1-2 | few | TRBV19 | TGTGCCAGTAGTATCGCAGGGAACTATGGCTACACCTTC | CASSIAGNYGYTF
. | TRBJ2-1 | few | TRBV3-1 | TGTGCCAGCAGTCCCAGCGGGCCCTACAATGAGCAGTTCTTC | CASSPSGPYNEQFF
. | TRBJ1-1 | few | TRBV29-1 | TGCAGCGTAGGGGGACTATTTGACACTGAAGCTTTCTTT | CSVGGLFDTEAFF
. | TRBJ1-6 | . | TRBV28 | TGTGCCAGCACCGGGACCGGAGTTTCACCCCTCCACTTT | CASTGTGVSPLHF
. | TRBJ2-3 | . | TRBV11-2 | TGTGCCAGCAGCTTATATCGCGGTAGCACAGATACGCAGTATTTT | CASSLYRGSTDTQYF
. | TRBJ1-1 | many | TRBV6-1 | TGTGCCAGCAGTCGTCCGGGAGGGGCTGAAGCTTTCTTT | CASSRPGGAEAFF
TRBD2 | TRBJ2-1 | few | TRBV15 | TGTGCCACCAGTGGACTAGCGAGCGGTAATGAGCAGTTCTTC | CATSGLASGNEQFF
TRBD1 | TRBJ2-1 | many | TRBV20-1 | TGCAGTGTCCCTTCCGGGACAGGGGGTAGTGAGTCCTACAATGAGCAGTTCTTC | CSVPSGTGGSESYNEQFF
. | TRBJ1-1 | many | TRBV24-1 | TGTGCCACCAGTGAGAGAGGGGGCACTGAAGCTTTCTTT | CATSERGGTEAFF
. | TRBJ1-1 | few | TRBV6-1 | TGTGCCAGCAGGGCCGTGAGCACTGAAGCTTTCTTT | CASRAVSTEAFF
TRBD1 | TRBJ1-5 | few | TRBV6-5 | TGTGCCAGCAGATCCGGGACAGCACAGCATTTT | CASRSGTAQHF
. | TRBJ2-3 | many | TRBV9 | TGTGCCAGCAGCGTAGGGTGGGTGGATACGCAGTATTTT | CASSVGWVDTQYF
TRBD2 | TRBJ2-3 | many | TRBV28 | TGTGCCAGCAGTTTGTTAGCGGGGAGAAGGACAGATACGCAGTATTTT | CASSLLAGRRTDTQYF
. | TRBJ2-1 | many | TRBV6-1 | TGTGCCAGCAGTGTCGGCAGAATCCCTAAAGCGAATGAGCAGTTCTTC | CASSVGRIPKANEQFF
TRBD2 | TRBJ2-7 | many | TRBV5-1 | TGCGCCAGCAGCTTGGCTTGGAGTAGCGGGATCTCCTACGAGCAGTACTTC | CASSLAWSSGISYEQYF